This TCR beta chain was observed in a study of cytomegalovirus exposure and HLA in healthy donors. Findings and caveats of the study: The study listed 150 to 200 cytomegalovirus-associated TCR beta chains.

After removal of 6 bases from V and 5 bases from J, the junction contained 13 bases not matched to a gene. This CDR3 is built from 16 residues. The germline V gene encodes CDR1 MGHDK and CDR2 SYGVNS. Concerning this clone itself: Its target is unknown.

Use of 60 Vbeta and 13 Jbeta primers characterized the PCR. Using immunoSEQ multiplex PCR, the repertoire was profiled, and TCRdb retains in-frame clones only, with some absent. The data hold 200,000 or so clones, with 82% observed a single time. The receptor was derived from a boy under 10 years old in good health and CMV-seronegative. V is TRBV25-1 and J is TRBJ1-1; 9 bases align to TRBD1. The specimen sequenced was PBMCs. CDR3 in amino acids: CASSSAPGQGATEAFF. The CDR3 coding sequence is TGTGCCAGCAGCTCCGCACCGGGACAGGGAGCAACTGAAGCTTTCTTT.